This note documents a single T cell receptor beta chain sequence. Its antigen remains unknown. These data belong to a study of T cells in localized non-small cell lung cancer. There are 12 residues in the CDR3. Per the germline V gene, CDR1 is MNHNS and CDR2 is SASEGT. V shed 8 bases and J shed 6 bases, with 10 bases lying between them. Sequencing used immunoSEQ multiplex PCR; TCRdb keeps in-frame clones, though not all of them. The sample lists around 78,000 clones, 80% occurring once. Study-wide findings and caveats: In adjacent lung, a median around 52 of the top 100 tumor clones were found. Density of T cells in blood, when higher, went with longer overall survival. Uninvolved adjacent lung had the highest recorded T cell clonality, with tumor below it.

This rearrangement joins TRBV6-1 to TRBJ2-2; D might be TRBD1 (6 bases). The input for sequencing was peripheral blood, taken before any cancer treatment. This sequence was found in a female donor of 60 years or more with stage I lung adenocarcinoma. CDR3 in DNA: TGTGCCAGCGGCAGGGGCGCCGGGGAGCTGTTTTTT. It is translated as CASGRGAGELFF.